The 18 T cell receptor beta chains reported below all come from one sample, sequenced in a study of blood T cells in healthy people across ages. Sample-barcoded 5' priming and a J-beta primer mix drove a second PCR of about 6 to 12 cycles. TCRdb ran MiXCR on the 5' RACE reads and lists one entry per CDR3 protein. Found here are nearly 800,000 distinct CDR3 sequences, 20% to 25% of them singletons; the top ten hold around 3.6%. In addition, the sample was reused for a study of T cells of mothers and their children.

The sequencing input was blood. The source is a boy between 5 and 17 years old in good health.

This clonotype came up a few times. CDR3: CSARDPGASSGANVLTF. The CDR3 region has the DNA TGCAGTGCTAGAGACCCGGGGGCTAGCTCTGGGGCCAACGTCCTGACTTTC. The chain joins TRBV20-1 to TRBJ2-6; D is possibly TRBD1 or TRBD2 (6 bases each). V lost 0 bases to trimming and J lost 0 bases, with 12 bases between them. The CDR3 extends over 17 amino acids. CDR1 is DFQATT and CDR2 is SNEGSKA in the germline V gene (reference sequence).

As regards this clonotype: A clone one base away is much larger, so this may be a read error. The V gene is TRBV9, the J gene TRBJ2-7, with 8 bases matching TRBD1. This CDR3 contains 15 residues. Germline-derived CDR1 and CDR2 are SGDLS and YYNGEE. The CDR3 sequence is CASSPAGQGDYEQSF. The CDR3 DNA reads as TGTGCCAGCAGCCCAGCAGGACAGGGAGATTACGAGCAGTCCTTC.

This clonotype was seen a handful of times. The V and J genes are TRBV7-9 and TRBJ1-1; D is unresolved. This CDR3 has 15 amino acids. The V end lost 1 base, the J end lost 6 bases, and 15 bases lay between the germline ends. The germline V gene encodes CDR1 SEHNR and CDR2 FQNEAQ (reference sequence). The CDR3 reads CASSLVRSGFPEAFF. CDR3 nucleotide sequence: TGTGCCAGCAGCTTAGTACGCTCCGGGTTCCCTGAAGCTTTCTTT.

This clonotype was seen a few times. The chain employs TRBV12-3 or TRBV12-4 and TRBJ1-5; no clear D. This CDR3 is 14 amino acids long. V was cut by 2 bases and J by 1 base, with 6 bases left in between. CDR3 region: CASSLTESNQPQHF. CDR3 DNA sequence: TGTGCCAGCAGTTTAACCGAAAGCAATCAGCCCCAGCATTTT.

The chain is built from TRBV7-2 and TRBJ2-5; 10 bases fit TRBD2. Unmatched junction bases numbered 5, after V lost 2 bases and J lost 5 bases. The germline gives CDR1 SGHTA, CDR2 FQGNSA. There are 15 residues in the CDR3. The CDR3 loop reads CASSLQREGGETQYF. DNA for the CDR3: TGTGCCAGCAGCTTACAGCGGGAGGGAGGGGAGACCCAGTACTTC.

V gene TRBV7-2 combines with J gene TRBJ2-1; 8 bases match TRBD2. Germline V lookup: CDR1 SGHTA, CDR2 FQGNSA. V shed 1 base, J shed 2 bases, and the junction held 4 bases outside the gene matches. The CDR3 runs 16 residues. CDR3 protein: CASSLDRGGPYNEQFF. In DNA, the CDR3 is TGTGCCAGCAGCTTAGATCGGGGGGGGCCCTACAATGAGCAGTTCTTC.

On this clonotype: Since a much larger clone is just one base distant, this may be a read error. This chain connects TRBV3-1 to TRBJ2-7; possible D gene TRBD2, 6 bases. CDR3 length: 13 amino acids. Germline-derived CDR1 and CDR2 are LGHDT and YNNKEL (reference sequence). The CDR3 is CASSRLDSYEQCF. CDR3 coding DNA: TGTGCCAGCAGCCGACTAGACTCCTACGAGCAGTGCTTC.

V and J are TRBV28 and TRBJ2-1; no clear D. The V end was cut by 5 bases, the J end by 7 bases, with 12 bases between. CDR1 is MDHEN, CDR2 SYDVKM, per germline. There are 13 residues in the CDR3. CDR3 sequence reads: CASSPQVGNEQFF. The CDR3 bases are TGTGCCAGCAGTCCCCAGGTGGGGAATGAGCAGTTCTTC.

The chain is built from TRBV20-1 and TRBJ2-1; D gene ambiguous. Germline lookup yields CDR1 DFQATT and CDR2 SNEGSKA (reference sequence). Trimming took 7 bases from V and 7 from J, leaving 11 bases between them. The CDR3 length is 11 residues. The CDR3 sequence is CSGRHSNEQFF. Here the CDR3 DNA reads TGCAGTGGGAGACATAGTAATGAGCAGTTCTTC.

In nucleotides, the CDR3 is TGCAGTGCCGCGGACCGAAATCAGCCCCAGCATTTT. It specifies CSAADRNQPQHF. The chain joins TRBV20-1 to TRBJ1-5; the D is unclear. The CDR3 consists of 12 residues. CDR1 is DFQATT, CDR2 SNEGSKA, per germline (reference sequence). V dropped 6 bases and J dropped 4 bases, with 10 bases sitting between them.

This clonotype was recorded a few times. This chain joins TRBV4-3 and TRBJ2-7; the D gene is possibly TRBD2 (6 bases). There are 16 residues in the CDR3. Trimming cost V 4 bases and J 2 bases, with 18 bases left between them. Germline-derived CDR1 and CDR2 are LGHNA and YSLEER. CDR3 protein: CASSPSPGDSAYEQYF. The CDR3 region has the DNA TGCGCCAGCAGCCCGTCGCCGGGGGACTCGGCCTACGAGCAGTACTTC.

As for this clonotype: A junction end diverges from the germline sequence, so it may reflect a read error. This chain links TRBV28 with TRBJ2-3, with 10 bases fitting TRBD2. Germline V gene data show CDR1 as MDHEN and CDR2 as SYDVKM. CDR3 length equals 14 residues. Here the CDR3 DNA reads TGTGCCAGCAGTTTGGAGAGCGGGAGGGATACGCAGTGTTTT. Its translation: CASSLESGRDTQCF.

V gene TRBV20-1 combines with J gene TRBJ2-5, with 9 positions matching TRBD2. The V gene's germline CDR1 is DFQATT and CDR2 SNEGSKA (reference sequence). The CDR3 runs to 16 residues. Germline trimming cut 0 bases from V and 5 bases from J; bases unmatched to any gene: 10. The DNA for the CDR3 is TGCAGTGCTAGAGAGTGGGGCGGGAGGGCCGTTGAGACCCAGTACTTC. It yields the protein CSAREWGGRAVETQYF.

For the CDR3, the DNA is TGTGCCAGCAGCTTGGACCCATACCCTGGGGATGCCAAAAACATTCAGTACTTC. It encodes CASSLDPYPGDAKNIQYF. This chain connects TRBV7-8 to TRBJ2-4; D is unresolved. Trimming removed 3 bases from V and 1 base from J, with 19 bases in between. The germline CDR1 and CDR2 sequences are SGHVS and FQNEAQ. The length of the CDR3 is 18 residues.

The chain is built from TRBV3-1 and TRBJ1-4; D is unresolved. Germline V gene sequence: CDR1 LGHDT, CDR2 YNNKEL (reference sequence). The V end was cut by 3 bases, the J end by 7 bases, with 9 bases between. CDR3 length: 13 amino acids. Here the CDR3 reads CASSHLGREKLFF. Written as DNA, the CDR3 is TGTGCCAGCAGCCATCTAGGACGTGAAAAACTGTTTTTT.

This clonotype has only a few counts. The chain is built from TRBV29-1 and TRBJ2-3; D perhaps matches TRBD1 (6 bases). CDR1 is SQVTM and CDR2 is ANQGSEA in the germline V gene. This CDR3 spans 12 amino acids. The germline V and J ends were trimmed by 7 bases and 0 bases, with 8 bases remaining between them. CDR3 DNA: TGCAGCGGGGACACTAGCACAGATACGCAGTATTTT. It specifies CSGDTSTDTQYF.

Only a few counts were recorded for this clonotype. The J gene is TRBJ2-1, the V gene TRBV10-3; 9 positions agree with TRBD1. Germline CDR1 ENHRY, CDR2 SYGVKD. CDR3 length: 15 residues. V was clipped by 4 bases and J by 9 bases; unmatched bases: 10. As DNA, the CDR3 is TGTGCCATCAGTGCGGGACAGGGTGTAATCATTGAGCAGTTCTTC. This codes for CAISAGQGVIIEQFF.

This chain links TRBV4-1 with TRBJ2-2, with a weak D call TRBD2 (6 bases). The germline gives CDR1 MGHRA, CDR2 YSYEKL. The V end lost 0 bases, the J end lost 1 base, and 12 bases lay between the germline ends. This CDR3 contains 17 residues. The CDR3: CASSQDPEGGNTGELFF. The CDR3 coding sequence is TGCGCCAGCAGCCAAGATCCGGAGGGTGGGAACACCGGGGAGCTGTTTTTT.